The sequence of this TCR beta chain was determined in a study of Tregs in tolerant kidney transplant recipients. The CDR3 runs 10 residues. V lost 2 bases and J lost 11, with 6 bases in between. Germline V gene lookup returns CDR1 MRHNA and CDR2 SNTAGT. Repertoires were generated with immunoSEQ multiplex PCR, while TCRdb's copy carries only in-frame clones and drops some. The sample contains over 60,000 clones, 95% to 98% of which appear only once. This receptor was taken from a human donor who received a combined kidney and bone marrow transplant. The specimen comprised CD4+ T cells from blood, sampled before the transplant. The V gene is TRBV6-4, the J gene TRBJ1-1; D unresolved. The CDR3, as DNA: TGTGCCAGCAGTGACCCTCGGGCTTTCTTT. Protein product: CASSDPRAFF.